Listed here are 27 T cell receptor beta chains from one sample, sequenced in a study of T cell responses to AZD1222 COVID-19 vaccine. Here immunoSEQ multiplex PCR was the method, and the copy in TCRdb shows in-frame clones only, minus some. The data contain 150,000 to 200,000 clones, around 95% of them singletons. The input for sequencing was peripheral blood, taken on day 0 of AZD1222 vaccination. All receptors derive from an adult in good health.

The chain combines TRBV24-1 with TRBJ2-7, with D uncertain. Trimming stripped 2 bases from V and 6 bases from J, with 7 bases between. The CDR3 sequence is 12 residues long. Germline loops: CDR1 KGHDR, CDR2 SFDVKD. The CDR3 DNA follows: TGTGCCACCAGTGATTACGGTGGCGAGCAGTACTTC. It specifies CATSDYGGEQYF.

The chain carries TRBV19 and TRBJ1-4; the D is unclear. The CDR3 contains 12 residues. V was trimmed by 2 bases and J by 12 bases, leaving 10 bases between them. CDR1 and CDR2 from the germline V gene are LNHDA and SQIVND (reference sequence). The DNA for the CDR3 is TGTGCCAGTAGTATACTAATTGGAGAACTGTTTTTT. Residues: CASSILIGELFF.

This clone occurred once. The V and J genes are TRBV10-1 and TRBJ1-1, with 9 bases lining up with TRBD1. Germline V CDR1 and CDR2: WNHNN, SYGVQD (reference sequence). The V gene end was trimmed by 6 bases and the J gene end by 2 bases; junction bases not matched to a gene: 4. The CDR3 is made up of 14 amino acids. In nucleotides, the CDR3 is TGCGCCAGCAGCTTCACAGGGGGCAACACTGAAGCTTTCTTT. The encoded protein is CASSFTGGNTEAFF.

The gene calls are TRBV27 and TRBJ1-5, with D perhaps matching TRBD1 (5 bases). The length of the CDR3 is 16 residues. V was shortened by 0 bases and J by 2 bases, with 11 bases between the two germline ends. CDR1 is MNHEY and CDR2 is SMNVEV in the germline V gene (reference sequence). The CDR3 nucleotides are TGTGCCAGCAGTTTATCGCGGCAGGGAGGCAATCAGCCCCAGCATTTT. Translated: CASSLSRQGGNQPQHF.

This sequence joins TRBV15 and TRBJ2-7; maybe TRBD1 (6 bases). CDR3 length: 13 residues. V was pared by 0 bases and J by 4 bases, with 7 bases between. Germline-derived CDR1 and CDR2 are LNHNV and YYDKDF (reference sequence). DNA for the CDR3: TGTGCCACCAGCAGAGAGGACAGTTACGAGCAGTACTTC. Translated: CATSREDSYEQYF. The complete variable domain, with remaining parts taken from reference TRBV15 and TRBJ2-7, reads DAMVIQNPRYQVTQFGKPVTLSCSQTLNHNVMYWYQQKSSQAPKLLFHYYDKDFNNEADTPDNFQSRRPNTSFCFLDIRSPGLGDTAMYLCATSREDSYEQYFGPGTRLTVT.

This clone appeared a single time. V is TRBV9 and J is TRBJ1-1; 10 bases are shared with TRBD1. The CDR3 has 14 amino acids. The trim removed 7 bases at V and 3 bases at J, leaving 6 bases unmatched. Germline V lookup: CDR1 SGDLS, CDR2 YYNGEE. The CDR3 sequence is CASGLGTGDTEAFF. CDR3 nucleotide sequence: TGTGCCAGCGGTTTGGGGACAGGGGACACTGAAGCTTTCTTT.

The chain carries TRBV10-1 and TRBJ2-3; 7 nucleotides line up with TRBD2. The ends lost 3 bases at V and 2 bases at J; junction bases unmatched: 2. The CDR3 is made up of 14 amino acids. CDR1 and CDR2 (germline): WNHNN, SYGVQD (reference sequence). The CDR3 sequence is CASSEGLVTDTQYF. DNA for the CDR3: TGCGCCAGCAGTGAAGGACTAGTCACAGATACGCAGTATTTT.

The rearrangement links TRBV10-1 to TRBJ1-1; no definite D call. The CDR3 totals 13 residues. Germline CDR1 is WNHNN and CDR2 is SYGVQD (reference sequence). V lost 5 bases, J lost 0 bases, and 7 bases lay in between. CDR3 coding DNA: TGCGCCAGCAGTCCTCAGGTGAACACTGAAGCTTTCTTT. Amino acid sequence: CASSPQVNTEAFF.

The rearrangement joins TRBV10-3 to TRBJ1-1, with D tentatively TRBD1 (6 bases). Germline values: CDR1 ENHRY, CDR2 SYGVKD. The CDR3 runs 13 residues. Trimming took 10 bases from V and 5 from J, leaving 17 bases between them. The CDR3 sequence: CATVRGGETEAFF. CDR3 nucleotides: TGTGCCACCGTGAGAGGGGGGGAGACTGAAGCTTTCTTT.

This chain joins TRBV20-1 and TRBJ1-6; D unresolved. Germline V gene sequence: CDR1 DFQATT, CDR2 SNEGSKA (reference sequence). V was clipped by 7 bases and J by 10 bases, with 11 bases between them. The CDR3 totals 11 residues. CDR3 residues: CSVQGGSPLHF. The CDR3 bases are TGCAGTGTTCAAGGTGGATCACCCCTCCACTTT.

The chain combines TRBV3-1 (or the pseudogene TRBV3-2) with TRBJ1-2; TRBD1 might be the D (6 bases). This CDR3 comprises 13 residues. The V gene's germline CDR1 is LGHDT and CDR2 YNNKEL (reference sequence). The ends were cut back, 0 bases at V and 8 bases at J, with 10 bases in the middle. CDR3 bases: TGTGCCAGCAGCCAAGAACACAGGGACGGCTACACCTTC. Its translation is CASSQEHRDGYTF.

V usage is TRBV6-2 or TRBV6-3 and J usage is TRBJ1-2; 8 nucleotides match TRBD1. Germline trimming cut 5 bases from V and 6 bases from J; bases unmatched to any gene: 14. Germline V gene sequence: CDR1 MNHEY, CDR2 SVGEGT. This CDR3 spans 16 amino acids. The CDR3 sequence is CASSDTATGEGHGYTF. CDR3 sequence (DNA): TGTGCCAGCAGTGACACCGCGACAGGGGAAGGCCATGGCTACACCTTC.

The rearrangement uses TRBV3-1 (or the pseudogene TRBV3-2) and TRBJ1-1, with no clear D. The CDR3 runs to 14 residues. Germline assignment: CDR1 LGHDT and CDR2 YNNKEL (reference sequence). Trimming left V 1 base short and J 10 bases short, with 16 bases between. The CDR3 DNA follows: TGTGCCAGCAGCCAAGGGACCTCCCCGACGCCAGCTTTCTTT. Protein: CASSQGTSPTPAFF.

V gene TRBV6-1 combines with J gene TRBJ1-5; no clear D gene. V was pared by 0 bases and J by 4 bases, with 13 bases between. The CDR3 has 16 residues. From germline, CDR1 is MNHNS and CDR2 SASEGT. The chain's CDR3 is CASSEAEGGGNQPQHF. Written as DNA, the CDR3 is TGTGCCAGCAGTGAAGCGGAGGGCGGTGGGAATCAGCCCCAGCATTTT.

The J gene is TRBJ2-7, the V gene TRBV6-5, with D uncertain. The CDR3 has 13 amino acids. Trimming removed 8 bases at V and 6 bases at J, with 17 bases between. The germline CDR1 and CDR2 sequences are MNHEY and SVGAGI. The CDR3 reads CASSFGRGFEQYF. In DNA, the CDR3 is TGTGCCAGCTCATTTGGACGAGGTTTCGAGCAGTACTTC.

CDR3 bases: TGTGCCAGCAGTTCCACAACCCTAGCGGGAGGGTTCAATGAGCAGTTCTTC. Translated: CASSSTTLAGGFNEQFF. V and J are TRBV27 and TRBJ2-1; TRBD2 matches 12 bases. The CDR3 runs to 17 residues. Germline CDR1 reads MNHEY; CDR2 reads SMNVEV (reference sequence). The V segment lost 4 bases and the J segment 6 bases; nucleotides outside the gene matches: 10.

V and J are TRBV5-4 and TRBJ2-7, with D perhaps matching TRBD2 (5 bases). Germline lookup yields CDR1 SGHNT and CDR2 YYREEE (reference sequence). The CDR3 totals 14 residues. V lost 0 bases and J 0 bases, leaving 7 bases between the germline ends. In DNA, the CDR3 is TGTGCCAGCAGCTTGGAAGCGGTCTCCTACGAGCAGTACTTC. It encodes CASSLEAVSYEQYF.

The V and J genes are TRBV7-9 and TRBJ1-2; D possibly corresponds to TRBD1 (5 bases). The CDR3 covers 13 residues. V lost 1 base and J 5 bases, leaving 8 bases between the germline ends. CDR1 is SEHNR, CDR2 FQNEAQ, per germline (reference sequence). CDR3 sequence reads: CASSLGGVYGYTF. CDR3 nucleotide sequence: TGTGCCAGCAGCTTAGGGGGGGTATATGGCTACACCTTC.

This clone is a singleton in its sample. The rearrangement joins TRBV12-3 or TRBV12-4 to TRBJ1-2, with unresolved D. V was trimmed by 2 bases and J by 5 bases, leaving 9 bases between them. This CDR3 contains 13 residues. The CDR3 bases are TGTGCCAGCAGTTTATCTCGGGGATATGGCTACACCTTC. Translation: CASSLSRGYGYTF.

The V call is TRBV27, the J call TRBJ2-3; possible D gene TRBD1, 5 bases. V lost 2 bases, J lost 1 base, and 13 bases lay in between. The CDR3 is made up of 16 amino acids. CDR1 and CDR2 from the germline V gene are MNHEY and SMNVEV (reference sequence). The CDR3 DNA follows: TGTGCCAGCAGTTTAAGGGGTCGGGTCGGCACAGATACGCAGTATTTT. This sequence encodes CASSLRGRVGTDTQYF.

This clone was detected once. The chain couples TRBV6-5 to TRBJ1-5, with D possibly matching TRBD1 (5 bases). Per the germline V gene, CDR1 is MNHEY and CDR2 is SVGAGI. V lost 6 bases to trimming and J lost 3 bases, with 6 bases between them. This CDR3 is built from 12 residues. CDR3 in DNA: TGTGCCAGCAGGGACACCAATCAGCCCCAGCATTTT. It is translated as CASRDTNQPQHF.

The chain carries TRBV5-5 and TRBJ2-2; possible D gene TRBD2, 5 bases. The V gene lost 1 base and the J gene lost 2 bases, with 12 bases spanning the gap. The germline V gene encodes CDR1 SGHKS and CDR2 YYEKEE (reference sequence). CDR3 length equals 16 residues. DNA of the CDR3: TGTGCCAGCAGCTTGCGAGGGCCGCTTAACACCGGGGAGCTGTTTTTT. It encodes CASSLRGPLNTGELFF.

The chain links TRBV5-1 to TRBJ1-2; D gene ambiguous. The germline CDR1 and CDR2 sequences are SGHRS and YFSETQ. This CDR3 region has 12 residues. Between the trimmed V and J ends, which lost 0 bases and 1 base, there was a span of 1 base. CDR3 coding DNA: TGCGCCAGCAGCTTGGATAACTATGGCTACACCTTC. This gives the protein CASSLDNYGYTF.

The CDR3 DNA reads as TGTGCCAGCAGCAGGTGTGTTTCCCGGGAGTCCTATAATTCACCCCTCCACTTT. Amino acids: CASSRCVSRESYNSPLHF. The J gene is TRBJ1-6, the V gene TRBV21-1. TRBV21-1 is a known pseudogene. The CDR3 length is 18 residues.

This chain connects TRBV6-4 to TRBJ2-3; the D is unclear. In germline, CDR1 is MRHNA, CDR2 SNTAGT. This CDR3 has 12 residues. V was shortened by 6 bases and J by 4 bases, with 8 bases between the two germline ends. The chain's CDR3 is CASSDDADTQYF. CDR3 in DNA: TGTGCCAGCAGCGACGACGCAGATACGCAGTATTTT.

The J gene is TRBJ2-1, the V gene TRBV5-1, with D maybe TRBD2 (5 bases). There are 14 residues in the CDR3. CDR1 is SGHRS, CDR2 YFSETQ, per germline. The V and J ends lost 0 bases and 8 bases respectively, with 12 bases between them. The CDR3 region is CASSLGRGKDEQFF. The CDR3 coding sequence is TGCGCCAGCAGCTTGGGAAGAGGGAAAGATGAGCAGTTCTTC.

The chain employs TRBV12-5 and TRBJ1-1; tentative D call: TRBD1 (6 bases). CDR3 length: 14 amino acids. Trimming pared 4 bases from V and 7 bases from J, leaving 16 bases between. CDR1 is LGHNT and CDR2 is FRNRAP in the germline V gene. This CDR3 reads CASGSTGRFNEAFF. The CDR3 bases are TGTGCTAGTGGTTCCACAGGGAGGTTCAATGAAGCTTTCTTT.